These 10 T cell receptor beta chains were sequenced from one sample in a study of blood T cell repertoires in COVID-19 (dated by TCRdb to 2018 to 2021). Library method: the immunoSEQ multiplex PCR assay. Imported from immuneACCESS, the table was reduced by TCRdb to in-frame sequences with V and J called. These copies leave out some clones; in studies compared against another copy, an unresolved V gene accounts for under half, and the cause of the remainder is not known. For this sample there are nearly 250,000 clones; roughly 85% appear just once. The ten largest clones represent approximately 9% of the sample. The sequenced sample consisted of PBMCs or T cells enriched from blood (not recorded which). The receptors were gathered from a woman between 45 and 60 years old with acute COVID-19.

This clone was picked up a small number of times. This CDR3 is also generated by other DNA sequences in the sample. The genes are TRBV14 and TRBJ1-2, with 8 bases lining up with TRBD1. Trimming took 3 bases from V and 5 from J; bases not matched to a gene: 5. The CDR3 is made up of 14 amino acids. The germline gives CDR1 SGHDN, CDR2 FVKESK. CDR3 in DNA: TGTGCCAGCAGCCAGACTGACAGGGGATATGGCTACACCTTC. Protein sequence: CASSQTDRGYGYTF.

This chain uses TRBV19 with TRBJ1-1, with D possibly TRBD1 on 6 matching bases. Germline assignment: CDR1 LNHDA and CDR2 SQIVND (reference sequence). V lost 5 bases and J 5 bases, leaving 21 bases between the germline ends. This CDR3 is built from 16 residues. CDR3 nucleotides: TGTGCCAGTAGTCCTGGGCACGGGGGGCAACGTACTGAAGCTTTCTTT. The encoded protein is CASSPGHGGQRTEAFF.

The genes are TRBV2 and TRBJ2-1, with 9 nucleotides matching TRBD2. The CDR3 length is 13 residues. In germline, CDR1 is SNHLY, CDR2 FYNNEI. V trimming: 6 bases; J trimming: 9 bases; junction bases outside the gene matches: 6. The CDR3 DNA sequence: TGTGCCAGCAGGGGACTAGCCCCGGGTGAGCAGTTCTTC. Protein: CASRGLAPGEQFF.

Here the CDR3 DNA reads TGTGCCAGTAGCGTACAGGGGGCCTATGGCTACACCTTC. It encodes CASSVQGAYGYTF. This chain uses TRBV19 with TRBJ1-2; 9 bases are shared with TRBD1. V shed 6 bases and J 4 bases; nucleotides not matched to a gene: 3. Germline CDR1 reads LNHDA; CDR2 reads SQIVND (reference sequence). The CDR3 runs 13 residues.

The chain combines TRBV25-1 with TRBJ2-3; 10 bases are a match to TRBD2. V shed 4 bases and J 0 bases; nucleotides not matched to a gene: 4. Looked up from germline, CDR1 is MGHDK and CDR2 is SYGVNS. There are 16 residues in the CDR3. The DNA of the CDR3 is TGTGCCAGCAGTGGGGGGACTAGCGCAAGCACAGATACGCAGTATTTT. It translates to CASSGGTSASTDTQYF.

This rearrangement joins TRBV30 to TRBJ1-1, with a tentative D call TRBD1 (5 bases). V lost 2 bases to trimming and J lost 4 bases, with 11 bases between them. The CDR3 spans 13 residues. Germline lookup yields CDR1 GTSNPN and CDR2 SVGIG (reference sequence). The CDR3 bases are TGTGCCTGGAGTTCGGGGGGGAGCACTGAAGCTTTCTTT. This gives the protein CAWSSGGSTEAFF. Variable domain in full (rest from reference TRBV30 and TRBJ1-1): SQTIHQWPATLVQPVGSPLSLECTVEGTSNPNLYWYRQAAGRGLQLLFYSVGIGQISSEVPQNLSASRPQDRQFILSSKKLLLSDSGFYLCAWSSGGSTEAFFGQGTRLTVV.

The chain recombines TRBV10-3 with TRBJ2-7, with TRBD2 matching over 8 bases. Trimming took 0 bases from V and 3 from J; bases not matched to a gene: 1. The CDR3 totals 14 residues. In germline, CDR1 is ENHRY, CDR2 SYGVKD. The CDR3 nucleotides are TGTGCCATCAGTGAGTCCGCGGGAGGCTACGAGCAGTACTTC. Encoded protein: CAISESAGGYEQYF.

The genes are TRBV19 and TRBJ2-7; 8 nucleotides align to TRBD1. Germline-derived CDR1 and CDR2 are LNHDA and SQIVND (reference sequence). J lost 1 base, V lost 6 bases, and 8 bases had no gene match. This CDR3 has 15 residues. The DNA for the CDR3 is TGTGCCAGTAGGGACGAAGGACAGGGTTCCTACGAGCAGTACTTC. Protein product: CASRDEGQGSYEQYF.

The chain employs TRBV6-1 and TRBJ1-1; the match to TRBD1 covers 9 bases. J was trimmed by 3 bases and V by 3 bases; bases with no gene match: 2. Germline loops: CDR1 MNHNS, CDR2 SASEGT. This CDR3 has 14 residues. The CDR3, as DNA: TGTGCCAGCAGTGAGTGGACAGGGGACACTGAAGCTTTCTTT. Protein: CASSEWTGDTEAFF.

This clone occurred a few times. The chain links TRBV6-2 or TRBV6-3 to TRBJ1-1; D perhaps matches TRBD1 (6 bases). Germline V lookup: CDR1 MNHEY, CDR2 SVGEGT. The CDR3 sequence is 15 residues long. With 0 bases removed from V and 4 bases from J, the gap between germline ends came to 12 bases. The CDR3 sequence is CASSYSIRGGTEAFF. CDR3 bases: TGTGCCAGCAGTTACTCGATCAGGGGTGGCACTGAAGCTTTCTTT.